This T cell receptor (beta chain) is drawn from a study of shared T cell receptors in the human thymus. Germline V CDR1 and CDR2: SNHLY, FYNNEI. This CDR3 contains 15 residues. Trimming cost V 2 bases and J 5 bases; bases outside gene matches: 7. The method was immunoSEQ multiplex PCR; TCRdb's version includes in-frame clones alone and lacks a portion of them. The table has around 730,000 clones, 70% to 90% seen once. The same sample was also studied in work on human thymus T cells. This second study says: Resections from corrective heart surgery supplied the thymus tissue. Thymic and blood repertoires appeared to carry a bias in their V and J gene usage. Thymic repertoires from unrelated individuals overlapped highly, related research reported.

The receptor was isolated from a girl under three years old with a congenital heart defect. The chain combines TRBV2 with TRBJ2-5; 8 bases are a match to TRBD2. The source material was thymocytes. In DNA, the CDR3 is TGTGCCAGCAGTGAACGCGGGGGGCGGTTTGAGACCCAGTACTTC. Translated: CASSERGGRFETQYF.